The 25 T cell receptor beta chains below come from one sample, sequenced in a study of ipilimumab plus nivolumab after autologous stem cell transplantation. The table came from immunoSEQ multiplex PCR; TCRdb's copy has only in-frame clones and leaves some out. Among 20,000 to 30,000 clones listed, more than 70% were seen once. The sample here was PBMCs, taken in a trial of ipilimumab plus nivolumab as post-transplant consolidation. All receptors derive from a male donor with diffuse large B-cell lymphoma.

The chain joins TRBV2 to TRBJ2-5, with 10 bases fitting TRBD2. V lost 6 bases, J lost 2 bases, and 6 bases stayed unmatched. The germline CDR1 and CDR2 sequences are SNHLY and FYNNEI. The CDR3 consists of 15 residues. DNA for the CDR3: TGTGCCAGCAGGGGTAGCGGGGGGTTACAAGAGACCCAGTACTTC. Residues: CASRGSGGLQETQYF.

The chain links TRBV19 to TRBJ1-2; 8 nucleotides align to TRBD1. The CDR3 is 15 amino acids. Germline CDR1 LNHDA, CDR2 SQIVND (reference sequence). Trimming at V came to 5 bases and at J to 5 bases, leaving 10 bases not matched to a gene. The CDR3 DNA reads TGTGCCAGTAGTGAAATACAGGGGGGGACTTATGGCTACACCTTC. Residues: CASSEIQGGTYGYTF.

The chain carries TRBV11-3 and TRBJ2-2; D is undetermined. Looked up from germline, CDR1 is SGHNT and CDR2 is YENEEA. The CDR3 sequence is 14 residues long. Trimming pared 5 bases from V and 3 bases from J, leaving 10 bases between. The CDR3 DNA is TGTGCCAGCAGCCTGTACAGAGACACCGGGGAGCTGTTTTTT. Translated, it gives CASSLYRDTGELFF.

Written as DNA, the CDR3 is TGTGCCAGCAGTGTAGGGTGGGGCGACGCCGGGGAGCTGTTTTTT. Encoded protein: CASSVGWGDAGELFF. The genes are TRBV6-1 and TRBJ2-2; a weak D match, TRBD1 (5 bases). This CDR3 contains 15 residues. V was shortened by 4 bases and J by 6 bases, with 15 bases between the two germline ends. In germline, CDR1 is MNHNS, CDR2 SASEGT.

V is TRBV15 and J is TRBJ1-2; 7 positions agree with TRBD1. This CDR3 has 14 residues. Per the germline V gene, CDR1 is LNHNV and CDR2 is YYDKDF (reference sequence). Trimming took 0 bases from V and 6 from J; bases not matched to a gene: 4. CDR3 region: CATSRDPGGDGYTF. CDR3 sequence (DNA): TGTGCCACCAGCAGAGATCCAGGGGGTGATGGCTACACCTTC.

V is TRBV19 and J is TRBJ1-1; D call uncertain. With 2 bases removed from V and 0 bases from J, the gap between germline ends came to 7 bases. This CDR3 is 14 amino acids long. From germline, CDR1 is LNHDA and CDR2 SQIVND (reference sequence). CDR3 coding DNA: TGTGCCAGTAGTATAAGACGGATGAACACTGAAGCTTTCTTT. Translated, it gives CASSIRRMNTEAFF.

This rearrangement joins TRBV5-1 to TRBJ1-2, with D maybe TRBD1 (5 bases). Germline CDR1 reads SGHRS; CDR2 reads YFSETQ. The CDR3 is 14 residues long. With 3 bases removed from V and 4 bases from J, the gap between germline ends came to 13 bases. The CDR3 bases are TGCGCCAGCAGCTCTTGGACGGGGGTCTATGGCTACACCTTC. Protein product: CASSSWTGVYGYTF.

The gene calls are TRBV4-1 and TRBJ1-2; the D is unclear. V lost 1 base and J 4 bases, leaving 19 bases between the germline ends. This CDR3 is 17 amino acids long. Per germline, CDR1 MGHRA and CDR2 YSYEKL. Written as DNA, the CDR3 is TGCGCCAGCAGCCAAGTATGGGCAGGCGATGTGGCCTATGGCTACACCTTC. This gives the protein CASSQVWAGDVAYGYTF.

This rearrangement joins TRBV6-6 to TRBJ1-4, with 7 bases lining up with TRBD1. This CDR3 has 16 residues. Germline V gives CDR1 MNHNY, CDR2 SVGAGI (reference sequence). V lost 6 bases, J lost 8 bases, and 15 bases stayed unmatched. The CDR3 protein is CASSPLPTGRREKLFF. The CDR3 bases are TGTGCCAGCAGCCCTCTTCCGACAGGGAGGCGGGAAAAACTGTTTTTT.

CDR3 loop: CASSRRGSANTGELFF. Here the CDR3 DNA reads TGTGCCAGCAGCCGGAGAGGGTCAGCGAACACCGGGGAGCTGTTTTTT. The V and J genes are TRBV5-4 and TRBJ2-2, with a tentative D call TRBD2 (5 bases). This CDR3 contains 16 residues. V was shortened by 4 bases and J by 0 bases, with 13 bases between the two germline ends. Germline CDR1 and CDR2: SGHNT and YYREEE (reference sequence).

This chain uses TRBV7-6 with TRBJ1-1, with a weak D call TRBD1 (5 bases). CDR1 is SGHVS, CDR2 FNYEAQ, per germline. V lost 0 bases and J lost 8, with 10 bases in between. The CDR3 contains 13 residues. CDR3 bases: TGTGCCAGCAGCTTAGCCGACAGTCTCGAAGCTTTCTTT. This codes for CASSLADSLEAFF.

The rearrangement joins TRBV6-1 to TRBJ2-3; unclear D gene. V was clipped by 8 bases and J by 2 bases, with 11 bases between them. CDR1 and CDR2 from the germline V gene are MNHNS and SASEGT. This CDR3 contains 13 residues. CDR3 in amino acids: CASSDQFTDTQYF. Here the CDR3 DNA reads TGTGCCAGCTCGGACCAGTTCACAGATACGCAGTATTTT.

The V call is TRBV19, the J call TRBJ1-1, with D tentatively TRBD1 (5 bases). CDR3 length: 13 amino acids. Trimming took off 10 bases at V and 6 bases at J, with 18 bases between the two ends. Looked up from germline, CDR1 is LNHDA and CDR2 is SQIVND (reference sequence). The CDR3 is CATSGQWVAEAFF. The CDR3 coding sequence is TGTGCCACCTCAGGACAATGGGTCGCTGAAGCTTTCTTT.

The CDR3 here is CASSIGMSGGASSGANVLTF. CDR3 in DNA: TGTGCCAGTAGTATAGGAATGTCAGGGGGGGCTTCCTCTGGGGCCAACGTCCTGACTTTC. The chain combines TRBV19 with TRBJ2-6; either TRBD1 or TRBD2 may supply D (7 bases each). Germline V gene sequence: CDR1 LNHDA, CDR2 SQIVND (reference sequence). The CDR3 length is 20 residues. Trimming cost V 1 base and J 0 bases, with 19 bases left between them. The whole variable domain, remainder taken from reference TRBV19 and TRBJ2-6, is DGGITQSPKYLFRKEGQNVTLSCEQNLNHDAMYWYRQDPGQGLRLIYYSQIVNDFQKGDIAEGYSVSREKKESFPLTVTSAQKNPTAFYLCASSIGMSGGASSGANVLTFGAGSRLTVL.

The J gene is TRBJ2-3, the V gene TRBV18, with unresolved D. Germline assignment: CDR1 KGHSH and CDR2 LQKENI. The V and J ends lost 1 base and 2 bases respectively, with 7 bases between them. CDR3 length: 14 amino acids. CDR3 bases: TGTGCCAGCTCACCACAGGGTTTCACAGATACGCAGTATTTT. This sequence encodes CASSPQGFTDTQYF.

The chain is built from TRBV2 and TRBJ2-1; 9 positions match TRBD2. The germline CDR1 and CDR2 sequences are SNHLY and FYNNEI. The CDR3 sequence is 14 residues long. Losses at the gene ends were 6 bases for V and 5 bases for J; bases not matched to a gene: 5. The CDR3 DNA reads TGTGCCAGCAGGCAGCGGGGGGTACACAATGAGCAGTTCTTC. Amino acid sequence: CASRQRGVHNEQFF.

This clone occurred once. The V gene is TRBV10-1, the J gene TRBJ2-3, with D uncertain. CDR1 and CDR2 (germline): WNHNN, SYGVQD (reference sequence). Trimming left V 0 bases short and J 5 bases short, with 9 bases between. The CDR3 consists of 14 residues. Here the CDR3 DNA reads TGCGCCAGCAGTGAGTCGTGGGGTGAAGATACGCAGTATTTT. It specifies CASSESWGEDTQYF.

This rearrangement joins TRBV7-2 to TRBJ2-3; 7 positions agree with TRBD1. Germline V gene sequence: CDR1 SGHTA, CDR2 FQGNSA. Trimming took 6 bases from V and 2 from J; bases not matched to a gene: 5. This CDR3 has 14 amino acids. The CDR3 is CASRRQGYTDTQYF. CDR3 nucleotide sequence: TGTGCCAGCAGGCGACAGGGCTACACAGATACGCAGTATTTT.

This chain links TRBV10-2 with TRBJ2-3; 8 nucleotides match TRBD1. Unmatched junction bases numbered 0, after V lost 3 bases and J lost 1 base. Germline V gives CDR1 WSHSY, CDR2 SAAADI. The CDR3 consists of 14 residues. Written as DNA, the CDR3 is TGCGCCAGCAGTGACAGGGGGCGCACAGATACGCAGTATTTT. It specifies CASSDRGRTDTQYF.

This rearrangement joins TRBV19 to TRBJ1-4, with TRBD1 matching 8 bases. V was clipped by 4 bases and J by 8 bases; unmatched bases: 12. Germline V CDR1 and CDR2: LNHDA, SQIVND (reference sequence). The CDR3 contains 16 residues. Written as DNA, the CDR3 is TGTGCCAGTAGTACCCCGGGACAGGTTAGCGGAGAAAAACTGTTTTTT. It codes for CASSTPGQVSGEKLFF. Looking up the rest from reference TRBV19 and TRBJ1-4 gives the full variable domain: DGGITQSPKYLFRKEGQNVTLSCEQNLNHDAMYWYRQDPGQGLRLIYYSQIVNDFQKGDIAEGYSVSREKKESFPLTVTSAQKNPTAFYLCASSTPGQVSGEKLFFGSGTQLSVL.

This chain links TRBV4-1 with TRBJ2-3; TRBD1 agrees at 12 bases. Germline CDR1 and CDR2: MGHRA and YSYEKL. With V trimmed by 3 bases and J by 5 bases, 6 bases remained unmatched. This CDR3 spans 16 amino acids. This CDR3 is CASSQPGQGAGDTQYF. CDR3 sequence (DNA): TGCGCCAGCAGCCAGCCGGGACAGGGGGCAGGAGATACGCAGTATTTT.

This clone showed up just once. The chain recombines TRBV5-1 with TRBJ2-3; no firm D call. This CDR3 has 14 amino acids. The germline V gene has CDR1 SGHRS and CDR2 YFSETQ. V lost 7 bases and J 0 bases, leaving 12 bases between the germline ends. In DNA, the CDR3 is TGCGCCAGCCGCCAGTCGGTAAGCACAGATACGCAGTATTTT. Translating gives CASRQSVSTDTQYF.

This chain connects TRBV10-2 to TRBJ1-2, with D uncertain. V was clipped by 2 bases and J by 2 bases, with 6 bases between them. CDR3 length: 13 residues. Germline CDR1 WSHSY, CDR2 SAAADI. The CDR3 loop is CASSEDWNYGYTF. DNA of the CDR3: TGCGCCAGCAGTGAGGACTGGAACTATGGCTACACCTTC.

The rearrangement joins TRBV6-5 to TRBJ1-2; D may be TRBD1 (5 bases). The CDR3 totals 14 residues. CDR1 MNHEY and CDR2 SVGAGI come from the germline V gene. V lost 2 bases and J 4 bases, leaving 11 bases between the germline ends. This CDR3 reads CASSYGGGTYGYTF. DNA for the CDR3: TGTGCCAGCAGTTACGGTGGAGGGACCTATGGCTACACCTTC.

The V gene is TRBV11-2, the J gene TRBJ1-2; weak D call: TRBD1 (6 bases). This CDR3 spans 16 amino acids. From germline, CDR1 is SGHAT and CDR2 FQNNGV. Trimming shortened V by 3 bases and J by 7 bases, and 21 bases separated the two germline ends. CDR3 bases: TGTGCCAGCAGCTTCGGGGGTCCGGCAGGGGAGGGTGGCTACACCTTC. This gives the protein CASSFGGPAGEGGYTF.